The 20 T cell receptor beta chains listed next were all sequenced from one sample in a study of OX40 agonist ivuxolimab in advanced cancers. Libraries came from the immunoSEQ multiplex PCR assay. What TCRdb holds here is the immuneACCESS table cut down to in-frame rearrangements. Part of the clones is not present; checked against another copy, under half of the missing clones reflect an unresolved V gene, and the others are unexplained. The sample table lists about 52,000 clones, 88% of them with a count of one. 11% to 15% of the sample belongs to the ten largest clones. Sequenced material: CD4+ or CD8+ T cells sorted from blood, taken in a trial of the OX40 agonist ivuxolimab. The receptors were sampled from an adult with an advanced solid tumor such as melanoma, head and neck, liver or kidney cancer.

This chain connects TRBV6-5 to TRBJ2-7; D call uncertain. The germline V gene encodes CDR1 MNHEY and CDR2 SVGAGI. V lost 0 bases, J lost 4 bases, and 16 bases lay in between. There are 16 residues in the CDR3. The CDR3 DNA follows: TGTGCCAGCAGTTACTCGATGCAGGCACACCTTTACGAGCAGTACTTC. Encoded protein: CASSYSMQAHLYEQYF.

This clone was picked up a small number of times. One end of the junction is discordant with germline, which a read error may explain. The V call is TRBV4-1, the J call TRBJ1-1, with 12 bases matching TRBD1. This CDR3 has 13 amino acids. Looked up from germline, CDR1 is MGHRA and CDR2 is YSYEKL. DNA for the CDR3: TGCGCCAGCAGCCAAGTGGGGGACAGGGGGCCCGTTTGG. As protein: CASSQVGDRGPVW.

This chain connects TRBV19 to TRBJ1-5; D perhaps matches TRBD1 (5 bases). V lost 3 bases, J lost 5 bases, and 11 bases lay in between. This CDR3 has 14 amino acids. CDR1 LNHDA and CDR2 SQIVND come from the germline V gene (reference sequence). This CDR3 is CASSIWQTDQPQHF. The CDR3 bases are TGTGCCAGTAGTATCTGGCAGACAGATCAGCCCCAGCATTTT. Full variable domain (remainder filled in from reference TRBV19 and TRBJ1-5): DGGITQSPKYLFRKEGQNVTLSCEQNLNHDAMYWYRQDPGQGLRLIYYSQIVNDFQKGDIAEGYSVSREKKESFPLTVTSAQKNPTAFYLCASSIWQTDQPQHFGDGTRLSIL.

The chain couples TRBV2 to TRBJ2-5, with TRBD1 identical over 11 bases. Near its end, the DNA agrees better with TRBJ2-7, so the J call may be wrong. Germline V gene lookup returns CDR1 SNHLY and CDR2 FYNNEI. The CDR3 runs to 15 residues. DNA for the CDR3: TGTGCCAGCAGTGGGGAGGACAGGGGGCTATACGAGCAGTACTTC. This translates into CASSGEDRGLYEQYF.

This clone occurred once. This chain connects TRBV7-2 to TRBJ2-7; D assignment may be TRBD1 or TRBD2 (6 bases each). This CDR3 is built from 16 residues. The germline V and J ends were trimmed by 1 base and 1 base, with 14 bases remaining between them. The V gene's germline CDR1 is SGHTA and CDR2 FQGNSA. CDR3 amino acids: CASSLDSGGGSYEQYF. The CDR3 nucleotides are TGTGCCAGCAGCTTAGACTCTGGAGGGGGGTCCTACGAGCAGTACTTC.

The V call is TRBV7-9, the J call TRBJ1-2; D perhaps matches TRBD1 (6 bases). Trimming pared 5 bases from V and 6 bases from J, leaving 10 bases between. CDR3 size: 12 residues. Germline CDR1 reads SEHNR; CDR2 reads FQNEAQ (reference sequence). The CDR3 region has the DNA TGTGCCAGCAGCCCGGACAGAGATGGCTACACCTTC. This translates into CASSPDRDGYTF.

The rearrangement links TRBV4-2 to TRBJ2-7, with D perhaps TRBD2 (6 bases). The CDR3 spans 18 residues. Germline values: CDR1 LGHNA, CDR2 YNFKEQ. V dropped 1 base and J dropped 1 base, with 20 bases sitting between them. The CDR3 loop reads CASSQADWRRDSSYEQYF. The CDR3 DNA is TGTGCCAGCAGCCAAGCTGACTGGCGCCGGGACTCATCCTACGAGCAGTACTTC.

V and J are TRBV7-5 and TRBJ2-7. TRBV7-5 is a known pseudogene. The CDR3 covers 17 residues. CDR3 sequence (DNA): TGTGTCAGAAGCTTAGCAATTCTCCACCCCGAGGGGTACGAGCAGTACTTC. The encoded protein is CVRSLAILHPEGYEQYF.

This clone is a singleton in its sample. The rearrangement joins TRBV7-9 to TRBJ2-5, with D hard to call. The CDR3 totals 11 residues. Trimming cost V 4 bases and J 4 bases, with 4 bases left between them. The V gene's germline CDR1 is SEHNR and CDR2 FQNEAQ (reference sequence). For the CDR3, the DNA is TGTGCCAGCAGCTCGTTAGAGACCCAGTACTTC. Amino acid sequence: CASSSLETQYF.

The CDR3 spells CASSLYRTGANSPLHF. CDR3 nucleotide sequence: TGTGCCAGCAGTTTATACCGGACAGGGGCGAATTCACCCCTCCACTTT. The chain joins TRBV27 to TRBJ1-6; the match to TRBD1 covers 9 bases. Germline CDR1 MNHEY, CDR2 SMNVEV (reference sequence). The CDR3 spans 16 residues. J lost 7 bases, V lost 1 base, and 5 bases had no gene match.

This chain joins TRBV7-3 and TRBJ2-1; the D is unclear. The CDR3 is made up of 17 amino acids. Trimming removed 0 bases from V and 4 bases from J, with 16 bases in between. Looked up from germline, CDR1 is SGHTA and CDR2 is FQGTGA. In DNA form, the CDR3 reads TGTGCCAGCAGCTTAACGTCGTACGCATCCCCTTACAATGAGCAGTTCTTC. It specifies CASSLTSYASPYNEQFF.

The chain couples TRBV7-7 to TRBJ2-5, with D unclear. Germline CDR1 is SSHAT and CDR2 is FNYEAQ (reference sequence). V lost 3 bases to trimming and J lost 5 bases, with 13 bases between them. CDR3 size: 14 residues. CDR3 sequence reads: CASSLFKGSETQYF. The CDR3 DNA follows: TGTGCCAGCAGCTTGTTCAAGGGATCGGAGACCCAGTACTTC.

The V gene is TRBV7-3, the J gene TRBJ2-7; TRBD2 matches at 10 bases. Germline values: CDR1 SGHTA, CDR2 FQGTGA. The CDR3 loop spans 18 amino acids. The trim removed 1 base at V and 5 bases at J, leaving 14 bases unmatched. CDR3 sequence: CASSLKLAGGPRRHEQYF. In nucleotides, the CDR3 is TGTGCCAGCAGCTTAAAGTTAGCGGGGGGCCCCCGGAGGCACGAGCAGTACTTC.

V usage is TRBV4-3 and J usage is TRBJ2-7; 7 nucleotides match TRBD2. This CDR3 contains 15 residues. From germline, CDR1 is LGHNA and CDR2 YSLEER. V was pared by 4 bases and J by 2 bases, with 8 bases of the junction left unmatched. The CDR3 region is CASSPGGGATYEQYF. In DNA, the CDR3 is TGCGCCAGCAGCCCCGGCGGGGGTGCAACCTACGAGCAGTACTTC.

The genes are TRBV27 and TRBJ2-7, with D perhaps TRBD1 (6 bases). The germline gives CDR1 MNHEY, CDR2 SMNVEV (reference sequence). This CDR3 spans 14 amino acids. V was clipped by 4 bases and J by 1 base, with 11 bases between them. The CDR3 DNA follows: TGTGCCAGCAGTTACGGACAGTTATCCTACGAGCAGTACTTC. This encodes CASSYGQLSYEQYF.

The J gene is TRBJ2-2, the V gene TRBV5-6; D remains ambiguous. Germline lookup yields CDR1 SGHDT and CDR2 YYEEEE. The V end was cut by 0 bases, the J end by 0 bases, with 9 bases between. There are 16 residues in the CDR3. The CDR3 sequence: CASSLVGTANTGELFF. The CDR3 DNA is TGTGCCAGCAGCTTGGTGGGTACCGCGAACACCGGGGAGCTGTTTTTT.

The chain uses TRBV5-1 and TRBJ2-7, with D uncertain. The CDR3 contains 14 residues. Germline CDR1 is SGHRS and CDR2 is YFSETQ. The V end was cut by 0 bases, the J end by 1 base, with 8 bases between. CDR3 protein: CASSLAATSYEQYF. The CDR3 DNA sequence: TGCGCCAGCAGCTTGGCGGCCACTTCCTACGAGCAGTACTTC.

Points on this clone: One end of the junction does not line up with germline, which may come from a read error. The CDR3 here is CASSLAGAGGPHEQFF. The DNA for the CDR3 is TGTGCCAGCAGCCTAGCTGGAGCGGGGGGGCCCCATGAGCAGTTCTTC. J is TRBJ2-1 and V is TRBV7-9, with TRBD2 matching 10 bases. The CDR3 runs 16 residues. Germline CDR1 and CDR2: SEHNR and FQNEAQ (reference sequence).

The rearrangement uses TRBV27 and TRBJ2-3; 8 bases are a match to TRBD2. The CDR3 length is 14 residues. The junction had 5 bases not matched to a gene; V was cut back by 5 bases and J by 4 bases. CDR1 is MNHEY, CDR2 SMNVEV, per germline (reference sequence). CDR3: CASSPTSVADTQYF. CDR3 DNA sequence: TGTGCCAGCAGTCCGACTAGCGTCGCAGATACGCAGTATTTT.

The chain uses TRBV7-9 and TRBJ2-3; 9 bases are a match to TRBD1. The ends lost 5 bases at V and 6 bases at J; junction bases unmatched: 12. CDR1 and CDR2 from the germline V gene are SEHNR and FQNEAQ (reference sequence). This CDR3 is built from 16 residues. CDR3 sequence: CASSPRTGVFEDTQYF. The CDR3 DNA follows: TGTGCCAGCAGCCCTCGGACAGGGGTCTTTGAGGATACGCAGTATTTT. The full variable domain, completed using reference TRBV7-9 and TRBJ2-3, is DTGVSQNPRHKITKRGQNVTFRCDPISEHNRLYWYRQTLGQGPEFLTYFQNEAQLEKSRLLSDRFSAERPKGSFSTLEIQRTEQGDSAMYLCASSPRTGVFEDTQYFGPGTRLTVL.